The clone carrying this T cell receptor (beta chain) appeared a few times. The target antigen is unknown. In the source study's methods: Sample TCR totals centred on a median of about 100,000, ranging about 20,000 to 700,000. TCRdb re-derived calls from the RACE reads in MiXCR, one entry per CDR3 protein. The V and J calls were determined by TCRdb, not by the authors. This sample has 75,000 to 90,000 distinct CDR3 sequences, with about 7.5% found just once. The sample comes from a study of human T cells and chemical hapten exposure. Study at large: TCR yield per sample varied, mainly due to pooled library volumes. Study-level points and caveats: It was expanded TCRs that formed significantly more large CDR3 similarity clusters than controls did.

Trimming stripped 0 bases from V and 0 bases from J, with 15 bases between. Germline-derived CDR1 and CDR2 are MNHEY and SVGEGT. This CDR3 is built from 19 residues. Indicated time point: patch test 1, 2 weeks after DPC sensitization. The sample's treatment: therapeutic diphenylcyclopropenone sensitization with weekly scalp DPC. The chain combines TRBV6-2 or TRBV6-3 with TRBJ1-6; D call uncertain. This receptor was identified in a young woman with alopecia areata. Some clones in this sample may be carry-over from other donors' samples. The sample was whole blood, taken in connection with sensitization to the hapten diphenylcyclopropenone (DPC). For the CDR3, the DNA is TGTGCCAGCAGTTACTCGCCGGCGGACGGTAGCTCCTATAATTCACCCCTCCACTTT. This translates into CASSYSPADGSSYNSPLHF.